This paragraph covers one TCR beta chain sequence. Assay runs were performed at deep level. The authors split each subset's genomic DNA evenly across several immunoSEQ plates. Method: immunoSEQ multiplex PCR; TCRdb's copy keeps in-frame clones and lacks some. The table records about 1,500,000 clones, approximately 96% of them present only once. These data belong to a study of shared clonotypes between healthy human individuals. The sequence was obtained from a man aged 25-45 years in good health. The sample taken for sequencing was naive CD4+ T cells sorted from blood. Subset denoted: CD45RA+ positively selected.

The CDR3 sequence is CASSSPGQGYYEQYF. The CDR3 DNA is TGTGCCAGCAGCTCGCCTGGACAGGGCTACTACGAGCAGTACTTC. This chain uses TRBV11-2 with TRBJ2-7, with 8 bases fitting TRBD1. Losses at the gene ends were 4 bases for V and 3 bases for J; bases not matched to a gene: 8. Germline CDR1 SGHAT, CDR2 FQNNGV. The CDR3 contains 15 residues.